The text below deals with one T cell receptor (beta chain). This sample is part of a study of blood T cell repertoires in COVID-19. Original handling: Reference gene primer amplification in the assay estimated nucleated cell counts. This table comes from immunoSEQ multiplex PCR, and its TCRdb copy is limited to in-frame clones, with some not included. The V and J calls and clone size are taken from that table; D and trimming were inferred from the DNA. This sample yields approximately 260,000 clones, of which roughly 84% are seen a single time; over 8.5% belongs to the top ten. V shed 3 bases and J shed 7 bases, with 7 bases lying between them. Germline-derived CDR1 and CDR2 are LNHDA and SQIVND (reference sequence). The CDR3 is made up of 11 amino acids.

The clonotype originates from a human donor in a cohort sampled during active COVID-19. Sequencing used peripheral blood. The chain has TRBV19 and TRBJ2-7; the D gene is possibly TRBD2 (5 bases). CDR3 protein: CASSMGVEQYF. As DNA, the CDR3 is TGTGCCAGTAGTATGGGAGTTGAGCAGTACTTC.